The clone carrying this TCR beta chain has a count of ten or more. Its matching antigen is unknown. A universal primer site was added by template switching, and unique molecular identifiers were carried by the cDNA. TCRdb re-called the 5' RACE reads with MiXCR, one entry per CDR3 protein. The profile shows approximately 240,000 distinct CDR3 sequences, 11% to 15% of them singletons. The sample belongs to a study of identical twins. Study findings and constraints: Beta out-of-frame sequences displayed a weaker excess of sharing between twins.

Trimming pared 5 bases from V and 5 bases from J, leaving 19 bases between. CDR3 length equals 15 residues. The sample consisted of memory (CD45RO+) T cells sorted from blood. This TCR came from a woman under 30 in good health. The chain has TRBV12-3 or TRBV12-4 and TRBJ2-7, with D perhaps matching TRBD1 or TRBD2 (8 bases each). CDR3 residues: CASSPGDRRGDEQYF. DNA of the CDR3: TGTGCCAGCAGTCCGGGGGACAGGCGGGGGGACGAGCAGTACTTC.